A selection of T cell receptor beta chains follows, all from one sample in a study of T cells in Graves' hyperthyroidism and ophthalmopathy. One entry per CDR3 protein, called by TCRdb with MiXCR from the multiplex PCR reads. This table holds about 560,000 distinct CDR3 sequences, over 15% found once. Sample: blood. These receptors were obtained from a woman between 18 and 29 years old with Graves' hyperthyroidism. CDR3s include the opening cysteine and the closing phenylalanine or tryptophan. The order of the fields is clone size, J gene, D gene, V gene, CDR3 DNA, CDR3 protein. D genes are given only for firm matches. Size tells how often a clone was seen (once, few, many) or the class of an expanded clone, and some rows leave it out.

clone_size: many
j_call: TRBJ2-7
d_call: NA
v_call: TRBV5-6
cdr3_nt: TGTGCCAGCAGCTTGGCCCTCGCCTACGAGCAGTACTTC
cdr3_aa: CASSLALAYEQYF

clone_size: NA
j_call: TRBJ2-5
d_call: TRBD2
v_call: TRBV11-1
cdr3_nt: TGTGCCAGCAGTGAGTCCATAGCGGGGAATCAAGAGACCCAGTACTTC
cdr3_aa: CASSESIAGNQETQYF

clone_size: NA
j_call: TRBJ1-2
d_call: NA
v_call: TRBV27
cdr3_nt: TGTGCCAGCAGTCTAGGGGCAGCTCCGCCTCATGGCTACACCTTC
cdr3_aa: CASSLGAAPPHGYTF

clone_size: NA
j_call: TRBJ1-6
d_call: TRBD1
v_call: TRBV5-1
cdr3_nt: TGCGCCAGCAGCTCGACAGGGAATTCACCCCTCCACTTT
cdr3_aa: CASSSTGNSPLHF

clone_size: NA
j_call: TRBJ1-2
d_call: NA
v_call: TRBV6-1
cdr3_nt: TGTGCCAGCAGTCAGGGGAATAACTATGGCTACACCTTC
cdr3_aa: CASSQGNNYGYTF

clone_size: few
j_call: TRBJ1-5
d_call: NA
v_call: TRBV5-6
cdr3_nt: TGTGCCAGCAGCTTAGGGGCAGGGGTTTCCCAGCATTTT
cdr3_aa: CASSLGAGVSQHF

clone_size: few
j_call: TRBJ1-3
d_call: NA
v_call: TRBV7-6
cdr3_nt: TGTGCCAGCAGCTTCACTACAGGGTCCGGAAACACCATATATTTT
cdr3_aa: CASSFTTGSGNTIYF

clone_size: NA
j_call: TRBJ2-5
d_call: NA
v_call: TRBV30
cdr3_nt: TGTGCCTGGACCGGGGGAAGCCAAGAGACCCAGTACTTC
cdr3_aa: CAWTGGSQETQYF

clone_size: many
j_call: TRBJ2-7
d_call: NA
v_call: TRBV28
cdr3_nt: TGTGCCAGCACCATCCGGCAGGGTGCCTACGAGCAGTACTTC
cdr3_aa: CASTIRQGAYEQYF

clone_size: NA
j_call: TRBJ2-4
d_call: TRBD2
v_call: TRBV5-1
cdr3_nt: TGCGCCAGCAGCTTGGCGCGGGAGGGCCTCCGAGGGATTCAGTACTTC
cdr3_aa: CASSLAREGLRGIQYF

clone_size: NA
j_call: TRBJ2-5
d_call: TRBD2
v_call: TRBV19
cdr3_nt: TGTGCCAGTAGTTCCCCGGGACTAGCGGGACGGGAGACCCAGTACTTC
cdr3_aa: CASSSPGLAGRETQYF

clone_size: many
j_call: TRBJ2-5
d_call: TRBD2
v_call: TRBV12-3/TRBV12-4
cdr3_nt: TGTGCCAGCAGTCCCGGGACTAGCGGGAGGGCGGGCGGAGAGACCCAGTACTTC
cdr3_aa: CASSPGTSGRAGGETQYF

clone_size: many
j_call: TRBJ2-7
d_call: NA
v_call: TRBV6-2/TRBV6-3
cdr3_nt: TGTGCCAGCATTGGGGTCCACGAGCAGTACTTC
cdr3_aa: CASIGVHEQYF

clone_size: NA
j_call: TRBJ2-7
d_call: NA
v_call: TRBV18
cdr3_nt: TGTGCCAGCTCACCCATAGACAGGACCTACGAGCAGTACTTC
cdr3_aa: CASSPIDRTYEQYF

clone_size: many
j_call: TRBJ2-5
d_call: TRBD1
v_call: TRBV20-1
cdr3_nt: TGCAGTGCTAGCGACAGGGGGACTCAAGAGACCCAGTACTTC
cdr3_aa: CSASDRGTQETQYF

clone_size: few
j_call: TRBJ1-6
d_call: TRBD1
v_call: TRBV20-1
cdr3_nt: TGCAGTGCCTCCGGAGGACAGGGGAAAGGTGGATCACCCCTCCACTTT
cdr3_aa: CSASGGQGKGGSPLHF

clone_size: few
j_call: TRBJ1-1
d_call: NA
v_call: TRBV19
cdr3_nt: TGTGCCAGCCAGAGGTTATCGCCACCAATGAACACTGAAGCTTTCTTT
cdr3_aa: CASQRLSPPMNTEAFF

clone_size: NA
j_call: TRBJ1-2
d_call: NA
v_call: TRBV6-1
cdr3_nt: TGTGCCAGCAGTGAAGCAACGGGACATAGCTATGGCTACACCTTC
cdr3_aa: CASSEATGHSYGYTF

clone_size: few
j_call: TRBJ1-1
d_call: NA
v_call: TRBV19
cdr3_nt: TGTGCCAGTAGTGGACAAGGCGGCACTGAAGCTTTCTTT
cdr3_aa: CASSGQGGTEAFF

clone_size: few
j_call: TRBJ1-2
d_call: NA
v_call: TRBV4-3
cdr3_nt: TGCGCCAGCAGCCAAGGGTCTCGGGCGCGAGGCTACACCTTC
cdr3_aa: CASSQGSRARGYTF